The 3 T cell receptor beta chains below all came from one sample that was sequenced in a study of cytomegalovirus exposure and HLA in healthy donors. The primer mix had 60 Vbeta and 13 Jbeta primers. Method: immunoSEQ multiplex PCR; TCRdb's copy keeps in-frame clones and lacks some. This table holds approximately 240,000 clones, 85% to 90% found once. Sequencing input: PBMCs. All receptors come from a young woman in good health and CMV-seronegative.

CDR3 loop: CAISESTPRADTQYF. The DNA for the CDR3 is TGTGCCATCAGTGAGTCGACGCCCCGGGCAGATACGCAGTATTTT. The rearrangement uses TRBV10-3 and TRBJ2-3; D remains ambiguous. With 0 bases removed from V and 4 bases from J, the gap between germline ends came to 11 bases. The germline CDR1 and CDR2 sequences are ENHRY and SYGVKD. The CDR3 is made up of 15 amino acids.

The V and J genes are TRBV19 and TRBJ2-5; 8 nucleotides align to TRBD2. Germline assignment: CDR1 LNHDA and CDR2 SQIVND (reference sequence). Trimming at V came to 5 bases and at J to 5 bases, leaving 16 bases not matched to a gene. This CDR3 is built from 17 residues. The CDR3 DNA follows: TGTGCCAGTAGTCGGAGAAGAGCGGGGGCCTGGAAGGAGACCCAGTACTTC. Amino acid sequence: CASSRRRAGAWKETQYF. The variable domain in full, with the rest retrieved from reference TRBV19 and TRBJ2-5, is DGGITQSPKYLFRKEGQNVTLSCEQNLNHDAMYWYRQDPGQGLRLIYYSQIVNDFQKGDIAEGYSVSREKKESFPLTVTSAQKNPTAFYLCASSRRRAGAWKETQYFGPGTRLLVL.

The rearrangement joins TRBV11-3 to TRBJ1-2; 7 positions agree with TRBD1. V lost 3 bases and J lost 8; bases outside the gene matches: 9. CDR1 and CDR2 from the germline V gene are SGHNT and YENEEA. This CDR3 contains 14 residues. CDR3 loop: CASSLGQTWAGYTF. CDR3 in DNA: TGTGCCAGCAGCTTGGGACAGACATGGGCCGGCTACACCTTC. Together with reference TRBV11-3 and TRBJ1-2, the CDR3 gives the full variable domain: EAGVVQSPRYKIIEKKQPVAFWCNPISGHNTLYWYLQNLGQGPELLIRYENEEAVDDSQLPKDRFSAERLKGVDSTLKIQPAELGDSAVYLCASSLGQTWAGYTFGSGTRLTVV.